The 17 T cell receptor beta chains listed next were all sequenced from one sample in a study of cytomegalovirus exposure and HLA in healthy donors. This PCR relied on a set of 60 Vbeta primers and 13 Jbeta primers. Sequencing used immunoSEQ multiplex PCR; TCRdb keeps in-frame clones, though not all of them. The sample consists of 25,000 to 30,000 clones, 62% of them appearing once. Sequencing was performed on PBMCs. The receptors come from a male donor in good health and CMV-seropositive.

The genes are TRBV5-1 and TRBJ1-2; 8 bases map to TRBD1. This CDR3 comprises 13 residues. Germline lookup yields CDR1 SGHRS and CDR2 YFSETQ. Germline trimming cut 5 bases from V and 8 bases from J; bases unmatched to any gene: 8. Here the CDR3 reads CASRPDREGGYTF. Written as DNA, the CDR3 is TGCGCCAGCAGGCCGGACAGGGAGGGAGGCTACACCTTC. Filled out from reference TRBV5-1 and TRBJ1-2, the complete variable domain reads KAGVTQTPRYLIKTRGQQVTLSCSPISGHRSVSWYQQTPGQGLQFLFEYFSETQRNKGNFPGRFSGRQFSNSRSEMNVSTLELGDSALYLCASRPDREGGYTFGSGTRLTVV.

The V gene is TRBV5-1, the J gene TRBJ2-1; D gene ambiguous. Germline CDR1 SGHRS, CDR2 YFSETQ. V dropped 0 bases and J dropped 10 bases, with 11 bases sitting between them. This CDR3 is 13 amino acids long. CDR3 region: CASSLGPKQEQFF. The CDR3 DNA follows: TGCGCCAGCAGCTTGGGGCCTAAACAGGAGCAGTTCTTC.

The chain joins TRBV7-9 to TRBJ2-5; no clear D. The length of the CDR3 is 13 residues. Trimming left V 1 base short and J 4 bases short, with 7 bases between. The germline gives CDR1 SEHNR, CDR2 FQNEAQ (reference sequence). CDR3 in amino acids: CASSLGGLETQYF. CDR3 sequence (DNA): TGTGCCAGCAGCTTAGGAGGATTAGAGACCCAGTACTTC.

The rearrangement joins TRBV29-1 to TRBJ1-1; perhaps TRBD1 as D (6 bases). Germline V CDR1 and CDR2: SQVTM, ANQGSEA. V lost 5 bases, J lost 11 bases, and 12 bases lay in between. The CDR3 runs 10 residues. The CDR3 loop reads CSVRQEQAFF. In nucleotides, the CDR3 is TGCAGCGTTAGACAGGAACAGGCTTTCTTT.

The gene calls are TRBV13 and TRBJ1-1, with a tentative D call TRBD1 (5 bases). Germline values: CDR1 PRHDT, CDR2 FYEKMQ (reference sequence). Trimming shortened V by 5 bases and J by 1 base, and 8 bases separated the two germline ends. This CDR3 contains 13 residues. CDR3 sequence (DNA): TGTGCCAGCAGCCCCAGGGAGAACACTGAAGCTTTCTTT. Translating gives CASSPRENTEAFF.

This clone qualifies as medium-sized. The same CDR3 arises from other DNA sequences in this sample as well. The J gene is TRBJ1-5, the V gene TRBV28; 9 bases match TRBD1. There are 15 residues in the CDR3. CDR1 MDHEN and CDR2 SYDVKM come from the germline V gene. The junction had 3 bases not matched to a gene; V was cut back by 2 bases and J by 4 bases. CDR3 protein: CASSLIQGANQPQHF. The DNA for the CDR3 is TGTGCCAGCAGTTTAATACAGGGGGCAAATCAGCCCCAGCATTTT.

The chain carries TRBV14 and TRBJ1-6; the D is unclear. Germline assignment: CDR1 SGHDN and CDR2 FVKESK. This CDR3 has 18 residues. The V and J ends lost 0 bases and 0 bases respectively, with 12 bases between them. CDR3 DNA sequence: TGTGCCAGCAGCCAAGAGACCGGAGCTAGCTCCTATAATTCACCCCTCCACTTT. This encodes CASSQETGASSYNSPLHF.

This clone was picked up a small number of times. CDR3 in amino acids: CASSWKLRDREGCEQYF. The DNA for the CDR3 is TGTGCCAGCAGCTGGAAACTCCGGGACAGGGAGGGTTGCGAGCAGTACTTC. V and J are TRBV7-7 and TRBJ2-7; 9 bases fit TRBD1. The germline CDR1 and CDR2 sequences are SSHAT and FNYEAQ (reference sequence). There are 17 residues in the CDR3. V was pared by 4 bases and J by 6 bases, with 16 bases of the junction left unmatched.

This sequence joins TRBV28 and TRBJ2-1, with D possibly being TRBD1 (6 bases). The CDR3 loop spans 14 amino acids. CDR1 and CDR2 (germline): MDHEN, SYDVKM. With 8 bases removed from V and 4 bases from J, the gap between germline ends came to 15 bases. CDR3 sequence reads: CASLQGGGYNEQFF. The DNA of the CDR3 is TGTGCCAGCCTACAGGGTGGGGGATACAATGAGCAGTTCTTC.

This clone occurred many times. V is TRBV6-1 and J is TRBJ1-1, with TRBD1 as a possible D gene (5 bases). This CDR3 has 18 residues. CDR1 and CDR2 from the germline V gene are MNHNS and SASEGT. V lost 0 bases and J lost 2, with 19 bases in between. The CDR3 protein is CASSEASGSHLGNTEAFF. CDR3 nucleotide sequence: TGTGCCAGCAGTGAAGCATCAGGGTCTCATTTGGGAAACACTGAAGCTTTCTTT.

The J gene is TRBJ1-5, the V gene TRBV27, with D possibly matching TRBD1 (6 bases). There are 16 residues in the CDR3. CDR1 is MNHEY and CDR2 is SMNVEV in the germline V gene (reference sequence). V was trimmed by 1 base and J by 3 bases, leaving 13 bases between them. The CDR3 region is CASSLWGPGDNQPQHF. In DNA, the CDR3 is TGTGCCAGCAGTTTATGGGGGCCGGGCGACAATCAGCCCCAGCATTTT.

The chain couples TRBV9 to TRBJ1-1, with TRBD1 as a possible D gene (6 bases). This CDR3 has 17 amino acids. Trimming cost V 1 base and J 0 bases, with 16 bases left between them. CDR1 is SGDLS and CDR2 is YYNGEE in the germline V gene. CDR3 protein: CASSVHIQQGMNTEAFF. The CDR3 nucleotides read TGTGCCAGCAGCGTACACATCCAACAGGGCATGAACACTGAAGCTTTCTTT.

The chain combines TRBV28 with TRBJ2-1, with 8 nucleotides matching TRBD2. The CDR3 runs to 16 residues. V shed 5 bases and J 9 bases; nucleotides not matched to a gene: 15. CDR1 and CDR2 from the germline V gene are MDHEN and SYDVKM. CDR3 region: CASSVVLAGQEGEQFF. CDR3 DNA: TGTGCCAGCAGTGTCGTATTAGCGGGACAAGAGGGTGAGCAGTTCTTC.

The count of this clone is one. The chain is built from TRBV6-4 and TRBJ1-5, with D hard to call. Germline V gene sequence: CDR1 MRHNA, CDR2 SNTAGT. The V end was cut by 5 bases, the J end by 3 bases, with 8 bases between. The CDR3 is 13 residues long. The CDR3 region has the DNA TGTGCCAGCAGTTTTGAGATCAATCAGCCCCAGCATTTT. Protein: CASSFEINQPQHF.

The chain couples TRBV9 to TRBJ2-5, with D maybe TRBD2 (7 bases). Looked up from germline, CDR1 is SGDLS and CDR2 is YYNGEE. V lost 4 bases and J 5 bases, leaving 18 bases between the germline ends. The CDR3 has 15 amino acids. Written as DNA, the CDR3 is TGTGCCAGCAGCCCTCAAGGGGGGGGGCAGGAGACCCAGTACTTC. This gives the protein CASSPQGGGQETQYF.

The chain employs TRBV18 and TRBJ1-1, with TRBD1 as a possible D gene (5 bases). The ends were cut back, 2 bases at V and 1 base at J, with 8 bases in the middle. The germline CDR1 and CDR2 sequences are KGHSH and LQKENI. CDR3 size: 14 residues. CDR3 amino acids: CASSPGAGNTEAFF. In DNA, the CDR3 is TGTGCCAGCTCACCAGGGGCAGGGAACACTGAAGCTTTCTTT.

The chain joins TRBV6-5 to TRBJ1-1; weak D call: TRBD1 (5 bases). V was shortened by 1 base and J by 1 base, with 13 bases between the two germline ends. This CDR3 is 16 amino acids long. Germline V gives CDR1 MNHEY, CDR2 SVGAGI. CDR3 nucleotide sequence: TGTGCCAGCAGTTACTATGGACACCGCCAGAACACTGAAGCTTTCTTT. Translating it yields CASSYYGHRQNTEAFF.